This passage covers 9 T cell receptor beta chains from one sample sequenced in a study of blood T cells in healthy people across ages. The use of a sample-barcoded 5' primer and a J-beta primer mix characterized a second PCR of 7 to 11 cycles. From the 5' RACE reads, TCRdb called clonotypes with MiXCR, one entry per CDR3 protein. In the table there are fewer than 1 million distinct CDR3 sequences, 40% to 50% of which are singletons. Material: blood. These receptors were collected from a man aged 60-69 years in good health.

The V and J genes are TRBV15 and TRBJ2-7; D gene uncertain. CDR1 is LNHNV and CDR2 is YYDKDF in the germline V gene (reference sequence). The V end was cut by 5 bases, the J end by 5 bases, with 19 bases between. This CDR3 has 15 residues. The CDR3 region has the DNA TGTGCCACCAGCCCGACAAGGGTAGGATCCCACGAGCAGTACTTC. Its protein product is CATSPTRVGSHEQYF.

This clonotype was counted between two and nine times. V usage is TRBV5-5 and J usage is TRBJ2-7; D uncertain. V dropped 1 base and J dropped 4 bases, with 15 bases sitting between them. CDR3 length equals 15 residues. Germline CDR1 SGHKS, CDR2 YYEKEE (reference sequence). CDR3 in amino acids: CASSLNQVASYEQYF. DNA of the CDR3: TGTGCCAGCAGCTTGAACCAAGTCGCATCATACGAGCAGTACTTC.

This clonotype was seen a few times. The rearrangement links TRBV7-2 to TRBJ2-7; D is undetermined. This CDR3 is built from 15 residues. The V end was cut by 2 bases, the J end by 4 bases, with 15 bases between. Germline V CDR1 and CDR2: SGHTA, FQGNSA. Here the CDR3 reads CASSLRLITGYEQYF. CDR3 DNA sequence: TGTGCCAGCAGCTTAAGACTCATAACCGGATACGAGCAGTACTTC.

This chain connects TRBV3-1 to TRBJ2-1, with D unresolved. Trimming cost V 7 bases and J 6 bases, with 28 bases left between them. Per the germline V gene, CDR1 is LGHDT and CDR2 is YNNKEL (reference sequence). CDR3 length equals 18 residues. This CDR3 is CASIPSFPTARFANEQFF. CDR3 DNA: TGTGCCAGCATCCCATCCTTCCCAACTGCCCGTTTTGCCAATGAGCAGTTCTTC.

In its sample, this clonotype was seen many times. The chain is built from TRBV7-9 and TRBJ2-5; tentative D call: TRBD1 (5 bases). The V and J ends lost 4 bases and 4 bases respectively, with 10 bases between them. There are 13 residues in the CDR3. CDR1 SEHNR and CDR2 FQNEAQ come from the germline V gene (reference sequence). The CDR3 here is CASSSSGSETQYF. In DNA form, the CDR3 reads TGTGCCAGCAGCTCGTCAGGGTCAGAGACCCAGTACTTC.

V gene TRBV7-2 combines with J gene TRBJ2-5; weak D call: TRBD2 (6 bases). Germline CDR1 reads SGHTA; CDR2 reads FQGNSA. With 5 bases removed from V and 4 bases from J, the gap between germline ends came to 14 bases. CDR3 length: 14 amino acids. CDR3 DNA sequence: TGTGCCAGCAGCCAAGGAGGGACGAGAGAGACCCAGTACTTC. Translating it yields CASSQGGTRETQYF.

In this sample, this clonotype turned up a few times. In DNA, the CDR3 is TGCGCCAGCAGCTGGGCAAAGCCTAGCGACGGTGAGCAGTTCTTC. Amino acid sequence: CASSWAKPSDGEQFF. The rearrangement uses TRBV5-1 and TRBJ2-1, with D tentatively TRBD2 (6 bases). CDR3 length: 15 residues. Germline CDR1 is SGHRS and CDR2 is YFSETQ. V shed 3 bases and J shed 9 bases, with 19 bases lying between them.

The table lists this clonotype with a few counts. The chain carries TRBV20-1 and TRBJ2-3; weak D call: TRBD2 (6 bases). The CDR3 runs 14 residues. V lost 4 bases and J lost 7, with 18 bases in between. The germline V gene has CDR1 DFQATT and CDR2 SNEGSKA (reference sequence). This CDR3 is CSATPGGRGNTQYF. DNA of the CDR3: TGCAGTGCTACCCCCGGGGGTCGAGGAAATACGCAGTATTTT.

The chain employs TRBV12-5 and TRBJ1-5; the D is unclear. V was shortened by 8 bases and J by 0 bases, with 8 bases between the two germline ends. This CDR3 spans 13 amino acids. The germline CDR1 and CDR2 sequences are LGHNT and FRNRAP. The CDR3 bases are TGTGCTAGTAGAATGTATAGCAATCAGCCCCAGCATTTT. Protein sequence: CASRMYSNQPQHF.